This TCR beta chain was documented in a study of PD-1 blockade in classical Hodgkin lymphoma. General study points: Patients who began taking nivolumab under 1 year after ASCT were left out. Reports indicated that newly diagnosed patients had lower baseline TCR diversity than healthy donors did.

Relapse was seen in all patients after autologous stem cell transplantation, and brentuximab vedotin exposure was variable. Sequenced by immunoSEQ multiplex PCR; TCRdb stores in-frame clones only, minus some. The sample has 89,000 or so clones; about nine tenths are singletons. In regard to this clone: Its target is unknown.

The trim removed 4 bases at V and 1 base at J, leaving 6 bases unmatched. The germline V gene encodes CDR1 SGHNT and CDR2 YYREEE (reference sequence). This CDR3 spans 16 amino acids. J is TRBJ2-2 and V is TRBV5-4, with TRBD2 identical over 8 bases. The material was peripheral blood mononuclear cells (PBMCs), obtained before the second cycle of nivolumab. This clonotype was sampled from a human donor with classical Hodgkin lymphoma. This chain's CDR3 is CASSKAGGRNTGELFF. CDR3 DNA sequence: TGTGCCAGCAGCAAGGCGGGGGGAAGGAACACCGGGGAGCTGTTTTTT.